A single sample is the source of the 24 T cell receptor beta chains below, sequenced in a study of T cells in localized non-small cell lung cancer (dated by TCRdb to 2020 to 2022). The method was the immunoSEQ multiplex PCR assay. TCRdb carries this immuneACCESS record with in-frame sequences only. Its versions omit some clonotypes, under half of them owing to an unresolved V gene in the studies checked, with the rest unexplained. This sample lists 130,000 or so clones; around 89% were detected once. The ten top clones hold around 1.7% of the sample. The specimen comprised peripheral blood, sampled before any cancer treatment. These receptors came from a female donor older than 55 with stage I lung adenocarcinoma.

This chain links TRBV30 with TRBJ2-2, with 10 bases fitting TRBD2. Germline V gives CDR1 GTSNPN, CDR2 SVGIG (reference sequence). This CDR3 spans 15 amino acids. Unmatched junction bases numbered 6, after V lost 4 bases and J lost 4 bases. CDR3 in DNA: TGTGCCTGGACTCCTAGCGGGAGAGCCACCGGGGAGCTGTTTTTT. This translates into CAWTPSGRATGELFF.

The rearrangement links TRBV2 to TRBJ2-3; 8 bases are a match to TRBD2. Germline values: CDR1 SNHLY, CDR2 FYNNEI. J was trimmed by 4 bases and V by 2 bases; bases with no gene match: 11. CDR3 length equals 17 residues. The CDR3 protein is CASSELVATGGPDTQYF. In DNA, the CDR3 is TGTGCCAGCAGTGAATTGGTGGCGACGGGAGGGCCAGATACGCAGTATTTT. Complete variable domain (other parts from reference TRBV2 and TRBJ2-3): EPEVTQTPSHQVTQMGQEVILRCVPISNHLYFYWYRQILGQKVEFLVSFYNNEISEKSEIFDDQFSVERPDGSNFTLKIRSTKLEDSAMYFCASSELVATGGPDTQYFGPGTRLTVL.

Points on this clone: The CDR3 ends on some other residue instead of the conserved phenylalanine or tryptophan, so this is likely a read error. Because the CDR3's place on the DNA is in doubt, the DNA is left out and the CDR3 is given as listed by TCRdb. The CDR3 reads CASSSPGEGARESPL. This chain joins TRBV28 and TRBJ2-7. The germline V gene has CDR1 MDHEN and CDR2 SYDVKM. The CDR3 sequence runs 15 residues, both termini included.

The CDR3 region is CASSLQAGINEQYF. CDR3 in DNA: TGTGCCAGCAGCCTCCAAGCGGGAATAAACGAGCAGTACTTC. This rearrangement joins TRBV14 to TRBJ2-7; 7 positions match TRBD2. The CDR3 has 14 amino acids. Losses at the gene ends were 4 bases for V and 5 bases for J; bases not matched to a gene: 8. Germline V gene sequence: CDR1 SGHDN, CDR2 FVKESK. Variable domain in full (rest from reference TRBV14 and TRBJ2-7): EAGVTQFPSHSVIEKGQTVTLRCDPISGHDNLYWYRRVMGKEIKFLLHFVKESKQDESGMPNNRFLAERTGGTYSTLKVQPAELEDSGVYFCASSLQAGINEQYFGPGTRLTVT.

V gene TRBV4-1 combines with J gene TRBJ2-6; D is uncertain. The CDR3 sequence is 15 residues long. The V gene lost 4 bases and the J gene lost 3 bases, with 10 bases spanning the gap. Germline CDR1 is MGHRA and CDR2 is YSYEKL. The chain's CDR3 is CASSPLGLGANVLTF. As DNA, the CDR3 is TGCGCCAGCAGCCCCCTAGGGCTTGGGGCCAACGTCCTGACTTTC.

This sequence joins TRBV6-1 and TRBJ2-7; no definite D call. Germline values: CDR1 MNHNS, CDR2 SASEGT. Between the trimmed V and J ends, which lost 10 bases and 6 bases, there was a span of 13 bases. The CDR3 loop spans 11 amino acids. The CDR3 reads CATRWLREQYF. CDR3 bases: TGTGCCACCCGATGGTTACGCGAGCAGTACTTC.

CDR3 bases: TGCAGTGCTAGGAGTGGTCAGCCCCAGCATTTT. Its protein product is CSARSGQPQHF. This chain links TRBV20-1 with TRBJ1-5; the D is unclear. The CDR3 consists of 11 residues. Trimming took off 3 bases at V and 6 bases at J, with 6 bases between the two ends. Germline CDR1 is DFQATT and CDR2 is SNEGSKA (reference sequence).

The V call is TRBV5-1, the J call TRBJ2-1; TRBD1 might be the D (6 bases). The germline V gene has CDR1 SGHRS and CDR2 YFSETQ. This CDR3 is built from 16 residues. Deletions cut 1 base from V and 6 bases from J, with 17 bases between. CDR3 coding DNA: TGCGCCAGCAGCTTGAGGTCCGGACAGCCTGGCAATGAGCAGTTCTTC. Protein product: CASSLRSGQPGNEQFF.

This chain uses TRBV11-1 with TRBJ2-1; possible D gene TRBD2, 5 bases. Trimming pared 0 bases from V and 7 bases from J, leaving 19 bases between. The CDR3 contains 17 residues. The germline CDR1 and CDR2 sequences are SGHAT and FQDESV (reference sequence). The CDR3 reads CASSLAGTRKTGNEQFF. CDR3 DNA: TGTGCCAGCAGCTTAGCCGGTACTAGAAAGACCGGGAATGAGCAGTTCTTC.

This clone has only a few counts. The CDR3 nucleotides are TGTGCCATCTCGACTAGCGAACATGGGGAGCTGTTTTTT. It translates to CAISTSEHGELFF. The chain couples TRBV28 to TRBJ2-2; 8 bases are shared with TRBD2. J lost 8 bases, V lost 10 bases, and 9 bases had no gene match. Germline CDR1 and CDR2: MDHEN and SYDVKM. The CDR3 runs 13 residues.

The chain links TRBV6-5 to TRBJ1-2; no reliable D call. V gave up 10 bases and J gave up 8 bases, with 20 bases separating them. Germline V CDR1 and CDR2: MNHEY, SVGAGI. The CDR3 sequence is 13 residues long. This chain's CDR3 is CATNRALVAGYTF. CDR3 in DNA: TGTGCCACGAACCGGGCCCTCGTGGCCGGCTACACCTTC.

This chain connects TRBV19 to TRBJ2-5; 7 nucleotides match TRBD1. CDR3 length: 13 amino acids. J was trimmed by 3 bases and V by 10 bases; bases with no gene match: 8. Germline loops: CDR1 LNHDA, CDR2 SQIVND (reference sequence). For the CDR3, the DNA is TGTGCCACAACGACAGGGAACGAAGAGACCCAGTACTTC. Translated, it gives CATTTGNEETQYF.

The V gene is TRBV6-1, the J gene TRBJ2-7, with a tentative D call TRBD2 (6 bases). Germline V CDR1 and CDR2: MNHNS, SASEGT. This CDR3 is built from 15 residues. The V end lost 8 bases, the J end lost 0 bases, and 17 bases lay between the germline ends. The chain's CDR3 is CASAIGLLSSYEQYF. CDR3 sequence (DNA): TGTGCCAGCGCGATCGGACTACTCAGCTCCTACGAGCAGTACTTC.

The chain links TRBV4-2 to TRBJ2-1; the D gene is possibly TRBD2 (6 bases). Germline CDR1 reads LGHNA; CDR2 reads YNFKEQ. The length of the CDR3 is 16 residues. V dropped 2 bases and J dropped 9 bases, with 20 bases sitting between them. CDR3 DNA: TGTGCCAGCAGCCAACGGGGGACTGCCCGTGAGGTTGAGCAGTTCTTC. It yields the protein CASSQRGTAREVEQFF.

The chain carries TRBV29-1 and TRBJ2-6, with D maybe TRBD1 (6 bases). From germline, CDR1 is SQVTM and CDR2 ANQGSEA. The CDR3 extends over 19 amino acids. V was trimmed by 5 bases and J by 0 bases, leaving 23 bases between them. The CDR3 spells CSVLGFGQPTVSGANVLTF. The CDR3 bases are TGCAGCGTTCTAGGATTTGGACAGCCTACAGTCTCTGGGGCCAACGTCCTGACTTTC.

The chain carries TRBV11-2 and TRBJ1-2; the D gene is possibly TRBD1 (5 bases). V was trimmed by 2 bases and J by 4 bases, leaving 8 bases between them. The CDR3 loop spans 13 amino acids. Germline-derived CDR1 and CDR2 are SGHAT and FQNNGV. CDR3 amino acids: CASSLTDTYGYTF. The CDR3 DNA follows: TGTGCCAGCAGCTTAACGGACACCTATGGCTACACCTTC.

This clone was detected once. This rearrangement joins TRBV30 to TRBJ1-6; D uncertain. The V gene lost 0 bases and the J gene lost 7 bases, with 10 bases spanning the gap. The CDR3 runs 14 residues. CDR1 GTSNPN and CDR2 SVGIG come from the germline V gene (reference sequence). CDR3 coding DNA: TGTGCCTGGAGTGTACTAGAAGGGAATTCACCCCTCCACTTT. As protein: CAWSVLEGNSPLHF. Full variable domain (missing parts from reference TRBV30 and TRBJ1-6): SQTIHQWPATLVQPVGSPLSLECTVEGTSNPNLYWYRQAAGRGLQLLFYSVGIGQISSEVPQNLSASRPQDRQFILSSKKLLLSDSGFYLCAWSVLEGNSPLHFGNGTRLTVT.

This clone was seen a handful of times. The chain uses TRBV5-1 and TRBJ1-4; D may be TRBD1 (6 bases). The CDR3 loop spans 17 amino acids. Trimming left V 5 bases short and J 3 bases short, with 20 bases between. Germline CDR1 SGHRS, CDR2 YFSETQ. CDR3 DNA: TGCGCCAGCAGACGGGGGATTTCGGGGGCGGCTAATGAAAAACTGTTTTTT. Amino acids: CASRRGISGAANEKLFF.

This chain joins TRBV15 and TRBJ1-1, with D unclear. Trimming removed 3 bases from V and 1 base from J, with 6 bases in between. The CDR3 consists of 13 residues. Germline assignment: CDR1 LNHNV and CDR2 YYDKDF (reference sequence). In DNA form, the CDR3 reads TGTGCCACCAGCAGGACCAGGAACACTGAAGCTTTCTTT. Translation gives CATSRTRNTEAFF.

The chain joins TRBV11-2 to TRBJ1-1; tentatively, D is TRBD1 (5 bases). V was trimmed by 3 bases and J by 5 bases, leaving 16 bases between them. The CDR3 loop spans 15 amino acids. The V gene's germline CDR1 is SGHAT and CDR2 FQNNGV. The CDR3 DNA reads as TGTGCCAGCAGCTTGTTGGTAGGGGCTTGGACTGAAGCTTTCTTT. Amino acid sequence: CASSLLVGAWTEAFF.

The chain uses TRBV27 and TRBJ2-7; TRBD2 matches 9 bases. CDR1 is MNHEY, CDR2 SMNVEV, per germline (reference sequence). Losses at the gene ends were 2 bases for V and 6 bases for J; bases not matched to a gene: 2. The CDR3 has 13 amino acids. As DNA, the CDR3 is TGTGCCAGCAGTTTACTAGCGGGAAGCGAGCAGTACTTC. It encodes CASSLLAGSEQYF.

The rearrangement links TRBV5-6 to TRBJ2-7; D not resolved. Per the germline V gene, CDR1 is SGHDT and CDR2 is YYEEEE. The CDR3 totals 14 residues. Trimming removed 1 base at V and 3 bases at J, with 11 bases between. The DNA for the CDR3 is TGTGCCAGCAGCTTGACAGTTTCGGGCTACGAGCAGTACTTC. Translating it yields CASSLTVSGYEQYF. The entire variable domain, with the rest obtained from reference TRBV5-6 and TRBJ2-7, is as follows: DAGVTQSPTHLIKTRGQQVTLRCSPKSGHDTVSWYQQALGQGPQFIFQYYEEEERQRGNFPDRFSGHQFPNYSSELNVNALLLGDSALYLCASSLTVSGYEQYFGPGTRLTVT.

This chain's CDR3 is CASSFPDVGEKLFF. For the CDR3, the DNA is TGTGCCAGCAGCTTCCCCGATGTGGGTGAAAAACTGTTTTTT. V and J are TRBV5-4 and TRBJ1-4; D is undetermined. The CDR3 covers 14 residues. Germline-derived CDR1 and CDR2 are SGHNT and YYREEE (reference sequence). The V and J ends lost 2 bases and 7 bases respectively, with 12 bases between them.

The chain has TRBV28 and TRBJ1-5; tentatively, D is TRBD1 (5 bases). V was cut by 2 bases and J by 1 base, with 9 bases left in between. Germline loops: CDR1 MDHEN, CDR2 SYDVKM. This CDR3 has 15 amino acids. The CDR3 DNA reads as TGTGCCAGCAGTTTAGGCAGGGCGAGCAATCAGCCCCAGCATTTT. It translates to CASSLGRASNQPQHF.